The 7 T cell receptor beta chains reported below all come from one sample, sequenced in a study of T-cell reconstitution after alpha-beta-depleted transplantation in children. Unique molecular identifiers featured in how the TCRbeta library was prepared. MiXCR was run by TCRdb on the PCR reads, yielding one entry per CDR3 protein. The profile covers about 540,000 distinct CDR3 sequences, with about 18% appearing a single time and approximately 3% taken by the ten largest. Material: PBMCs from the stem cell graft donor, obtained from the stem cell graft. All receptors derive from a human donor who donated a stem cell graft to a child with acute lymphoblastic leukemia.

V is TRBV4-1 and J is TRBJ1-4; D may be TRBD1 (5 bases). CDR1 is MGHRA and CDR2 is YSYEKL in the germline V gene. The CDR3 runs to 14 residues. V was clipped by 3 bases and J by 7 bases, with 12 bases between them. In nucleotides, the CDR3 is TGCGCCAGCAGCCATAAGGGGCTCGGTGAAAAACTGTTTTTT. Encoded protein: CASSHKGLGEKLFF.

This chain connects TRBV20-1 to TRBJ2-7, with D possibly being TRBD1 (6 bases). The CDR3 is 12 amino acids. V gave up 7 bases and J gave up 3 bases, with 13 bases separating them. The germline gives CDR1 DFQATT, CDR2 SNEGSKA (reference sequence). The CDR3 protein is CSVDSGFYEQYF. In nucleotides, the CDR3 is TGCAGTGTGGACAGCGGATTCTACGAGCAGTACTTC.

This clonotype was observed a few times. This chain links TRBV6-2 or TRBV6-3 with TRBJ1-6, with D possibly matching TRBD1 (5 bases). This CDR3 has 12 amino acids. CDR1 and CDR2 (germline): MNHEY, SVGEGT. V was shortened by 8 bases and J by 12 bases, with 14 bases between the two germline ends. In DNA form, the CDR3 reads TGTGCCAGCTCCGGGGACGTAAGACCCCTCCACTTT. It yields the protein CASSGDVRPLHF.

This clonotype has ten or more counts. The V and J genes are TRBV5-1 and TRBJ2-7, with 9 bases aligning to TRBD2. CDR1 SGHRS and CDR2 YFSETQ come from the germline V gene. The CDR3 runs to 16 residues. J was trimmed by 3 bases and V by 4 bases; bases with no gene match: 11. This CDR3 reads CASSRGNSGSSYEQYF. CDR3 bases: TGCGCCAGCAGCCGAGGAAATAGCGGGAGTAGCTACGAGCAGTACTTC.

The chain has TRBV7-8 and TRBJ2-7, with TRBD1 matching over 9 bases. Germline CDR1 SGHVS, CDR2 FQNEAQ. The V gene end was trimmed by 5 bases and the J gene end by 3 bases; junction bases not matched to a gene: 8. There are 15 residues in the CDR3. DNA of the CDR3: TGTGCCAGCAGCCAACGGGGACAGGGCTACTACGAGCAGTACTTC. Protein sequence: CASSQRGQGYYEQYF.

This clonotype has a handful of counts. The chain employs TRBV29-1 and TRBJ2-2; D possibly corresponds to TRBD1 (6 bases). Trimming took 6 bases from V and 2 from J, leaving 10 bases between them. Per germline, CDR1 SQVTM and CDR2 ANQGSEA. The CDR3 runs 13 residues. The chain's CDR3 is CSVKQGNTGELFF. CDR3 DNA sequence: TGCAGCGTCAAACAGGGTAACACCGGGGAGCTGTTTTTT.

The chain combines TRBV11-2 with TRBJ2-1; 9 nucleotides match TRBD2. The V gene's germline CDR1 is SGHAT and CDR2 FQNNGV. The CDR3 has 18 amino acids. Losses at the gene ends were 1 base for V and 4 bases for J; bases not matched to a gene: 11. CDR3 loop: CASSLVAWVAGAYNEQFF. The CDR3 DNA follows: TGTGCCAGCAGCTTAGTAGCGTGGGTAGCGGGAGCATACAATGAGCAGTTCTTC.